The 17 T cell receptor beta chains listed next were all sequenced from one sample in a study of T cells after yellow fever vaccination. One entry per CDR3 protein results from TCRdb running MiXCR on the 5' RACE reads. Altogether roughly 100,000 distinct CDR3 sequences are present, 7.5% to 10% being singletons, with the ten largest covering approximately 16%. Sequenced material: CD8+ T cells not binding an NS4B(214-222) dextramer, sorted from PBMCs, taken less than 18 days after the first yellow fever vaccination. These receptors all come from a man aged 18 to 29 who received the YFV17D yellow fever vaccine.

This clonotype was found a few times. This chain connects TRBV27 to TRBJ1-5, with D possibly TRBD1 on 5 matching bases. Germline loops: CDR1 MNHEY, CDR2 SMNVEV (reference sequence). The CDR3 totals 14 residues. Trimming left V 6 bases short and J 7 bases short, with 16 bases between. The CDR3 DNA follows: TGTGCCAGCAGGTTACATACAGGTGTACAGCCCCAGCATTTT. Residues: CASRLHTGVQPQHF.

This clonotype was seen a few times. The rearrangement uses TRBV12-3 or TRBV12-4 and TRBJ2-3; D is uncertain. The V and J ends lost 7 bases and 0 bases respectively, with 8 bases between them. The CDR3 sequence is 13 residues long. CDR3 amino acids: CASTLDSTDTQYF. The CDR3 DNA reads as TGTGCCAGCACCCTGGATAGCACAGATACGCAGTATTTT.

This clonotype was recorded a few times. The rearrangement uses TRBV6-2 or TRBV6-3 and TRBJ2-7; D is perhaps TRBD1 (5 bases). With 7 bases removed from V and 2 bases from J, the gap between germline ends came to 15 bases. The CDR3 is 14 residues long. The germline V gene has CDR1 MNHEY and CDR2 SVGEGT. The CDR3 sequence is CASTSQGRAYEQYF. Here the CDR3 DNA reads TGTGCCAGCACCTCCCAGGGCCGAGCCTACGAGCAGTACTTC.

This chain uses TRBV12-3 or TRBV12-4 with TRBJ1-3; 7 nucleotides line up with TRBD1. This CDR3 has 13 residues. The V gene end was trimmed by 6 bases and the J gene end by 4 bases; junction bases not matched to a gene: 3. The CDR3 loop reads CASRQGSGNTIYF. The DNA for the CDR3 is TGTGCCAGCAGACAGGGGTCAGGAAACACCATATATTTT.

Only a few counts were recorded for this clonotype. The chain carries TRBV7-2 and TRBJ1-5; maybe TRBD1 (6 bases). The germline V gene encodes CDR1 SGHTA and CDR2 FQGNSA. CDR3 length: 15 residues. V shed 5 bases and J shed 9 bases, with 20 bases lying between them. CDR3 sequence reads: CASSEAGTSLVPQHF. CDR3 DNA: TGTGCCAGCAGCGAAGCCGGGACATCCCTGGTGCCCCAGCATTTT.

This chain uses TRBV6-5 with TRBJ1-6; unclear D gene. V lost 0 bases and J 6 bases, leaving 9 bases between the germline ends. Germline-derived CDR1 and CDR2 are MNHEY and SVGAGI. This CDR3 is 15 amino acids long. This chain's CDR3 is CASSYSGGRNSPLHF. The CDR3 nucleotides read TGTGCCAGCAGTTACTCAGGCGGCCGTAATTCACCCCTCCACTTT.

This clonotype was seen at least ten times. V gene TRBV5-5 combines with J gene TRBJ2-1; D unresolved. This CDR3 contains 17 residues. V shed 4 bases and J shed 0 bases, with 17 bases lying between them. From germline, CDR1 is SGHKS and CDR2 YYEKEE (reference sequence). CDR3 DNA sequence: TGTGCCAGCAGCCAGTACCGGGCCGGCCTCTCCTACAATGAGCAGTTCTTC. Translating it yields CASSQYRAGLSYNEQFF.

The sample holds a few counts of this clonotype. This chain uses TRBV4-1 with TRBJ1-1, with D possibly matching TRBD1 (6 bases). This CDR3 has 13 amino acids. From germline, CDR1 is MGHRA and CDR2 YSYEKL. Here the CDR3 reads CATGTGFNTEAFF. The CDR3 nucleotides are TGCGCTACCGGAACAGGGTTTAACACTGAAGCTTTCTTT.

The CDR3 protein is CASSLAMGQGAGANVLTF. For the CDR3, the DNA is TGTGCCAGCAGCTTAGCGATGGGACAGGGGGCTGGGGCCAACGTCCTGACTTTC. The chain links TRBV7-8 to TRBJ2-6, with 11 bases fitting TRBD1. V shed 0 bases and J 2 bases; nucleotides not matched to a gene: 3. From germline, CDR1 is SGHVS and CDR2 FQNEAQ. CDR3 length equals 18 residues.

The J gene is TRBJ2-7, the V gene TRBV11-2, with 11 bases lining up with TRBD2. V lost 5 bases, J lost 1 base, and 1 base stayed unmatched. The V gene's germline CDR1 is SGHAT and CDR2 FQNNGV. The CDR3 extends over 14 amino acids. CDR3 DNA: TGTGCCAGCAGCCGGACTAGCGGGTCCTACGAGCAGTACTTC. It specifies CASSRTSGSYEQYF.

V gene TRBV20-1 combines with J gene TRBJ2-4, with D maybe TRBD1 (5 bases). The CDR3 has 13 residues. Germline V gene lookup returns CDR1 DFQATT and CDR2 SNEGSKA (reference sequence). Trimming took off 3 bases at V and 6 bases at J, with 12 bases between the two ends. The CDR3, as DNA: TGCAGTGCTAGGACGCGGACAATAAACATTCAGTACTTC. This translates into CSARTRTINIQYF.

This clonotype was seen a handful of times. The chain employs TRBV5-6 and TRBJ2-3; TRBD2 matches 11 bases. The trim removed 0 bases at V and 2 bases at J, leaving 2 bases unmatched. This CDR3 region has 16 residues. Germline CDR1 SGHDT, CDR2 YYEEEE. The CDR3 DNA is TGTGCCAGCAGCTTGGGACTAGCGGGGACCACAGATACGCAGTATTTT. This gives the protein CASSLGLAGTTDTQYF.

This chain connects TRBV9 to TRBJ2-5; the D gene is possibly TRBD2 (5 bases). The V end was cut by 6 bases, the J end by 4 bases, with 22 bases between. In germline, CDR1 is SGDLS, CDR2 YYNGEE. The CDR3 is 16 residues long. The DNA of the CDR3 is TGTGCCAGCACCCGGCGAGGGAGCCCCTTGCGAGAGACCCAGTACTTC. Amino acid sequence: CASTRRGSPLRETQYF.

This chain connects TRBV7-9 to TRBJ2-2; 8 bases are a match to TRBD1. The V and J ends lost 4 bases and 5 bases, in that order; junction bases with no gene match: 6. Per germline, CDR1 SEHNR and CDR2 FQNEAQ (reference sequence). The length of the CDR3 is 15 residues. CDR3 nucleotide sequence: TGTGCCAGCAGCTACCGGGACAGGAAAACCGGGGAGCTGTTTTTT. Its protein product is CASSYRDRKTGELFF.

This chain connects TRBV5-1 to TRBJ1-6; D unclear. Germline CDR1 and CDR2: SGHRS and YFSETQ. Trimming left V 1 base short and J 7 bases short, with 12 bases between. The CDR3 spans 15 residues. The DNA for the CDR3 is TGCGCCAGCAGCTTGAGGACGGTCGAGAATTCACCCCTCCACTTT. Protein sequence: CASSLRTVENSPLHF.

The chain has TRBV5-6 and TRBJ2-2, with D perhaps matching TRBD1 (5 bases). Germline assignment: CDR1 SGHDT and CDR2 YYEEEE. The V gene lost 1 base and the J gene lost 1 base, with 11 bases spanning the gap. The length of the CDR3 is 16 residues. This CDR3 is CASSLFAQGNTGELFF. The CDR3 nucleotides are TGTGCCAGCAGCTTGTTTGCCCAGGGGAACACCGGGGAGCTGTTTTTT.

This clonotype came up many times. The V call is TRBV4-1, the J call TRBJ2-7; 11 bases map to TRBD1. V shed 2 bases and J 6 bases; nucleotides not matched to a gene: 6. The CDR3 sequence is 15 residues long. Germline loops: CDR1 MGHRA, CDR2 YSYEKL. CDR3 coding DNA: TGCGCCAGCAGCCAAAGCCGGACAGGGGGCGTCGAGCAGTACTTC. Translated: CASSQSRTGGVEQYF.